Described below is a single T cell receptor (beta chain) sequence and its context. The CDR3 is 17 amino acids. The ends lost 5 bases at V and 3 bases at J; junction bases unmatched: 9. This entry comes from a study of regulatory T cells in long-lasting Graves disease. Arm-PCR of CDR3 regions and iRepertoire HTBI primers were the basis on which TCR beta libraries were built. TCRdb re-analysed the multiplex PCR reads in MiXCR, keeping a single row per CDR3 protein. The sample comprises 650,000 to 850,000 distinct CDR3 sequences, about 32% of which are singletons, and around 40% rests with the top ten. As to time point: persistent/refractory GD, antithyroid drugs over 5 years with positive TRAb. TCR sequences were obtained from RNA taken from PBMCs.

The input for sequencing was peripheral blood mononuclear cells (PBMCs), taken when the disease was refractory, from a patient treated with antithyroid drugs. This chain uses TRBV12-3 or TRBV12-4 with TRBJ2-5; 13 bases map to TRBD2. The source is a female donor with Graves disease. The CDR3: CASSRTSGRAHEETQYF. The CDR3 nucleotides read TGTGCCAGCAGTAGAACTAGCGGGAGGGCTCATGAAGAGACCCAGTACTTC.